Listed below are T cell receptor beta chains from one sample, sequenced in a study of blood T cell repertoires in COVID-19. Only in-frame clones appear in the TCRdb table, and some are missing; sequencing was by immunoSEQ multiplex PCR. The sample includes hundreds of thousands of clones, 70% to 90% of them seen just once. The sequencing input was peripheral blood. These receptors originate from a woman in her thirties with active or convalescent COVID-19. Both conserved end residues are part of each CDR3. D genes are given only for firm matches. Clone size appears in some rows only: once, few, many, or a class for an expanded clone.

clone_size	v_call	j_call	d_call	cdr3_aa	cdr3_nt
.	TRBV5-1	TRBJ2-5	TRBD2	CASSQGLAGAGYETQYF	TGCGCCAGCAGCCAAGGACTAGCGGGAGCGGGCTACGAGACCCAGTACTTC
.	TRBV3-1/TRBV3-2	TRBJ2-3	TRBD2	CASSQASGTSGVQYF	TGTGCCAGCAGCCAAGCCTCAGGGACTAGCGGGGTGCAGTATTTT
few	TRBV25-1	TRBJ2-2	TRBD1	CASSGGQGLGTGELFF	TGTGCCAGCAGTGGGGGACAGGGCCTAGGGACCGGGGAGCTGTTTTTT
.	TRBV7-9	TRBJ2-3	.	CASSAPYADTQYF	TGTGCCAGCAGCGCGCCATACGCAGATACGCAGTATTTT
.	TRBV5-1	TRBJ2-1	.	CASTSGGAGNEQFF	TGCGCCAGCACCTCTGGGGGGGCCGGTAATGAGCAGTTCTTC
once	TRBV10-2	TRBJ1-6	TRBD1	CASSGGTGILLNSPLHF	TGCGCCAGCAGTGGGGGGACAGGAATCCTTCTCAATTCACCCCTCCACTTT
few	TRBV4-2	TRBJ2-7	TRBD1	CASSQQQGEIPEQYF	TGTGCCAGCAGCCAGCAACAGGGGGAGATCCCCGAGCAGTACTTC
.	TRBV6-1	TRBJ2-3	.	CASRQFGDTQYF	TGTGCCAGCAGGCAGTTTGGAGATACGCAGTATTTT
.	TRBV10-3	TRBJ2-1	TRBD2	CAISESPWLADEGNEQFF	TGTGCCATCAGTGAGTCCCCCTGGCTAGCGGATGAGGGCAATGAGCAGTTCTTC
.	TRBV6-5	TRBJ2-2	.	CASSYSNPGITGELFF	TGTGCCAGCAGTTACTCGAATCCAGGGATTACCGGGGAGCTGTTTTTT
.	TRBV30	TRBJ1-6	.	CAWSVLSGNSPLHF	TGTGCCTGGAGTGTACTAAGTGGGAATTCACCCCTCCACTTT
.	TRBV15	TRBJ2-3	TRBD2	CATSRATSGGAAQYF	TGTGCCACCAGCAGAGCAACTAGCGGGGGGGCCGCACAGTATTTT
.	TRBV6-6	TRBJ2-1	TRBD1	CASQDRVGEQFF	TGTGCCAGCCAGGACAGGGTCGGTGAGCAGTTCTTC
.	TRBV11-2	TRBJ1-6	.	CASSLVENSPLHF	TGTGCCAGCAGCTTAGTAGAAAATTCACCCCTCCACTTT
.	TRBV28	TRBJ2-4	TRBD2	CASSSGAAKNIQYF	TGTGCCAGCAGCAGCGGGGCAGCCAAAAACATTCAGTACTTC
once	TRBV19	TRBJ1-4	.	CASMEDGAFVTNEKLFF	TGTGCCAGTATGGAGGACGGAGCTTTCGTCACTAATGAAAAACTGTTTTTT
.	TRBV18	TRBJ2-1	.	CASSPQGRIHNEQFF	TGTGCCAGCTCACCCCAAGGCAGGATACACAATGAGCAGTTCTTC
.	TRBV5-4	TRBJ2-7	TRBD2	CASSLVGSGYYEQYF	TGTGCCAGCAGCTTGGTTGGTAGCGGGTACTACGAGCAGTACTTC
.	TRBV3-1/TRBV3-2	TRBJ1-6	.	CASSQESTIGSPLHF	TGTGCCAGCAGCCAAGAATCGACAATAGGTTCACCCCTCCACTTT
.	TRBV7-8	TRBJ2-3	TRBD2	CASSSSWTSGGPITDTQYF	TGTGCCAGCAGCTCTAGTTGGACTAGCGGGGGGCCGATCACAGATACGCAGTATTTT
.	TRBV5-6	TRBJ1-5	TRBD1	CASSLGQGINQPQHF	TGTGCCAGCAGCTTGGGACAGGGCATCAATCAGCCCCAGCATTTT
.	TRBV5-1	TRBJ1-1	.	CASSQGMENTEAFF	TGCGCCAGCAGTCAGGGGATGGAGAACACTGAAGCTTTCTTT
.	TRBV19	TRBJ1-5	.	CASRVTGSGQPQHF	TGTGCCAGTAGGGTAACTGGTAGTGGTCAGCCCCAGCATTTT
.	TRBV7-8	TRBJ1-1	TRBD1	CASSLFPQGQGNTEAFF	TGTGCCAGCAGCTTATTCCCCCAGGGACAGGGGAACACTGAAGCTTTCTTT
.	TRBV5-1	TRBJ1-1	.	CASSLESGVTEAFF	TGCGCCAGCAGCTTGGAGTCAGGGGTTACTGAAGCTTTCTTT
.	TRBV11-3	TRBJ1-2	TRBD1	CASSRDSGRAGYTF	TGTGCCAGCAGCCGGGACAGCGGACGTGCTGGCTACACCTTC
once	TRBV3-1/TRBV3-2	TRBJ1-4	.	CASSQETRSSTNEKLFF	TGTGCCAGCAGCCAAGAAACCCGGTCTTCAACTAATGAAAAACTGTTTTTT
.	TRBV10-2	TRBJ2-7	.	CASRLSFSYEQYF	TGCGCCAGCCGCTTGAGTTTCTCCTACGAGCAGTACTTC
.	TRBV13	TRBJ2-1	TRBD2	CASSPRTSLNEQFF	TGTGCCAGCAGCCCTAGGACTAGCCTCAATGAGCAGTTCTTC
.	TRBV3-1/TRBV3-2	TRBJ1-2	.	CASREFAGSYGYTF	TGTGCCAGCCGAGAATTTGCAGGAAGCTATGGCTACACCTTC
few	TRBV30	TRBJ1-2	.	CASCWGPPGCTF	TGTGCCTCCTGCTGGGGCCCCCCGGGTTGCACCTTC
.	TRBV27	TRBJ1-5	.	CASSSLNQPQHF	TGTGCCAGCAGTTCACTAAATCAGCCCCAGCATTTT
.	TRBV3-1/TRBV3-2	TRBJ2-7	.	CASSSTTDVRAAGQYF	TGTGCCAGCAGCTCCACCACGGACGTCAGAGCGGCCGGGCAGTACTTC
.	TRBV19	TRBJ1-1	TRBD1	CASSRDRDTEAFF	TGTGCCAGTAGCCGGGACAGGGACACTGAAGCTTTCTTT
.	TRBV9	TRBJ1-2	TRBD1	CASSAGQENGYTF	TGTGCCAGCAGCGCGGGACAGGAGAATGGCTACACCTTC
.	TRBV6-2/TRBV6-3	TRBJ2-3	TRBD2	CASSYSSLAGGKGTDTQYF	TGTGCCAGCAGTTACTCAAGTCTAGCGGGGGGGAAGGGCACAGATACGCAGTATTTT
.	TRBV18	TRBJ1-1	.	CASSTNTGDTEAFF	TGTGCCAGCTCTACAAACACGGGGGACACTGAAGCTTTCTTT
.	TRBV7-9	TRBJ1-2	.	CASSLPAGVGYTF	TGTGCCAGCAGCTTACCCGCAGGGGTCGGCTACACCTTC
.	TRBV6-5	TRBJ1-1	.	CASSYSQLKTEAFF	TGTGCCAGCAGTTACTCGCAGTTGAAGACTGAAGCTTTCTTT
.	TRBV19	TRBJ2-5	TRBD2	CASSIMLNSGEETQYF	TGTGCCAGTAGTATTATGCTGAATAGCGGGGAAGAGACCCAGTACTTC
.	TRBV19	TRBJ2-1	TRBD2	CASSTTSGGNEQFF	TGTGCCAGTAGTACGACTAGCGGGGGCAATGAGCAGTTCTTC
.	TRBV24-1	TRBJ2-1	TRBD2	CATSDTGGAGGNAYNEQFF	TGTGCCACCAGTGACACTGGAGGGGCGGGGGGGAATGCCTACAATGAGCAGTTCTTC